This paragraph reports one T cell receptor (beta chain). This clonotype was observed a handful of times. The antigen it recognizes is unknown. Per-base qualities were not stored, and no clone one base away is much larger. Trimming at the junction amounts to 7 bases on V and 4 bases on J, and the germline ends lie 14 bases apart. CDR1 and CDR2 (MNHEY, SVGAGI) derive from the germline V gene. The CDR3 numbers 15 residues from cysteine through phenylalanine. CDR3 DNA only is kept here, 45 bases in frame from base 1. Synthesis of TCR cDNA relied on 5'RACE template switching, a step that introduced a universal primer site along with unique molecular identifiers. cDNA synthesis was primed from both the TCR alpha and TCR beta constant segments. Library amplification involved two PCR steps, and the second step added sample barcodes and sequencing adapters. Sequencing of the libraries was done on either Illumina HiSeq 2500 (2x100 bp) or NovaSeq (2x150 bp). In the paper's pipeline: MIGEC was used to demultiplex reads and collapse the reads into UMI consensus sequences, and MiXCR was used for V(D)J alignment. Vaccine-responding clonotypes were defined with edgeR using replicate PBMC samples, requiring FDR below 0.01 and a log2 fold change above 5 up to day 15. Each bulk clonotype was labeled CD4 or CD8 based on which sequenced repertoire, CD4 or CD8, contained the clonotype at higher abundance. TCRdb reworked the public reads: Q25 trimming with fastp, MiXCR clone assembly, productive beta chains retained. Rows are combined by CDR3 protein, so each entry shows the most common genes and DNA. None of the V and J calls come from the authors' own analysis; TCRdb made them. Within this sample are 300,000 to 400,000 distinct CDR3 sequences, with about 9.5% of them counted one time only. The ten largest make up about a sixth of the sample.

The data were taken from a study of T cells after yellow fever vaccination (dated by TCRdb to between 2018 and 2021). In terms of the full investigation: The SMART-Seq v4 Ultra Low Input RNA kit was used to prepare libraries from fractions with low cell numbers. Bulk TCR alpha and beta repertoires were sequenced longitudinally to track T-cell clones before and after primary and booster YFV17D yellow fever vaccination. Two healthy male donors, one aged 18 to 29 and one aged 30 to 40 years, made up the cohort. Blood was drawn at multiple timepoints before and after primary and secondary immunization, with bulk PBMC replicates and cell subsets isolated.

Results and caveats for the whole study, not just this receptor: Compared with the primary T-cell response, the secondary T-cell response was weaker but faster, peaking on day 5 rather than day 15. Because abundant contaminating clonotypes from the bulk population could be contained in FACS-sorted repertoires, computational filtering was required. A small share of clonotypes was detected in both CD4 and CD8 compartments, with the overlap likely arising from convergent recombination. Because only a couple of donors were included in the study, the extent to which the findings can be generalized is limited. After the booster, most clones that had expanded after primary vaccination were detected again (approximately 96% of CD4 and around nine tenths of CD8), suggesting broad maintenance of memory.

The treatment or condition label of this sample denotes: live attenuated yellow fever vaccine strain. At each blood-draw timepoint, two biological replicates of bulk PBMCs were collected. A standard Ficoll-Paque protocol was used to isolate PBMCs from peripheral blood. TriZol was used to extract RNA from bulk PBMCs, CD4 and CD8 fractions, and dextramer-positive and dextramer-negative fractions. This sequence was found in a man aged 18-30 years who received the YFV17D yellow fever vaccine. The sample was PBMCs, taken on the day of the first yellow fever vaccination. The rearranged chain carries TRBV6-5 and TRBJ1-6; the D gene is not confidently resolved. The CDR3 sequence is CASMLSRRYNSPLHF. The nucleotide sequence reads as follows: TGTGCCAGCATGCTATCCAGGCGATATAATTCACCCCTCCACTTT.